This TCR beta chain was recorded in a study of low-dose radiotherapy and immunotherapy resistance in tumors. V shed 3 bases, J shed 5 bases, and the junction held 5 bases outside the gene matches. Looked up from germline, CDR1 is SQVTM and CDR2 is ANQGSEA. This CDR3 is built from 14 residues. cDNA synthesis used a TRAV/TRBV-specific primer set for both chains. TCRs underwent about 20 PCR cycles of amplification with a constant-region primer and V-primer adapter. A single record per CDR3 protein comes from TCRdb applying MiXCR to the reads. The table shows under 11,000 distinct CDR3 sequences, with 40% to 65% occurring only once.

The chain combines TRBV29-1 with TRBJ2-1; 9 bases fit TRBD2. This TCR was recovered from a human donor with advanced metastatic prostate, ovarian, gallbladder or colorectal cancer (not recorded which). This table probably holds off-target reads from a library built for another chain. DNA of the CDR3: TGCAGCGTTGATTTGCGGGGGGGGAACAATGAGCAGTTCTTC. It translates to CSVDLRGGNNEQFF.